This entry features one T cell receptor (beta chain) sequence. As yet, its antigen is unknown. This record belongs to a study of blood T cells in healthy people across ages. Findings and limits, study-wide: The study regarded diversity estimates from one million T cells as underestimates. While age rose, TCR beta diversity per million T cells dropped in a roughly linear way.

CDR1 SGHTA and CDR2 FQGNSA come from the germline V gene. This CDR3 is 11 amino acids long. V dropped 8 bases and J dropped 5 bases, with 8 bases sitting between them. Whenever a sample was processed, at least 6.5 million PBMCs were isolated. A J-beta primer mix and a sample-barcoded 5' primer were used in a second PCR of about 7 to 12 cycles. There were at least 2.5 million CDR3-containing paired-end reads obtained from each sample. TCRdb reanalysed the 5' RACE reads using MiXCR and keeps one entry per CDR3 protein. The sample records over 950,000 distinct CDR3 sequences, roughly half being singletons.

The source is a woman in her fifties or sixties in good health. The sample consisted of blood. The chain links TRBV7-2 to TRBJ2-3, with unresolved D. CDR3 sequence: CASGKLDTQYF. CDR3 DNA: TGTGCCAGCGGAAAACTAGATACGCAGTATTTT. Full variable domain (remainder filled in from reference TRBV7-2 and TRBJ2-3): GAGVSQSPSNKVTEKGKDVELRCDPISGHTALYWYRQSLGQGLEFLIYFQGNSAPDKSGLPSDRFSAERTGGSVSTLTIQRTQQEDSAVYLCASGKLDTQYFGPGTRLTVL.